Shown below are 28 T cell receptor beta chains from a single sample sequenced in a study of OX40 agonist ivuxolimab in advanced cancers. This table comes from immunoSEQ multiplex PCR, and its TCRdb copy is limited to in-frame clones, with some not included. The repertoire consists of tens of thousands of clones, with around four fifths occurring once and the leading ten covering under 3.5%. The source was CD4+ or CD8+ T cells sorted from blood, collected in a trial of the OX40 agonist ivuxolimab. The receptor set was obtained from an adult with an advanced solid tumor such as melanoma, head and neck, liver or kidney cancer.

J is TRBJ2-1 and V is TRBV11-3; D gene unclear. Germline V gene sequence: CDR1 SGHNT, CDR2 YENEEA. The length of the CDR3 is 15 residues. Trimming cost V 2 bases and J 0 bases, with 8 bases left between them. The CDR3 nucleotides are TGTGCCAGCAGCTTAATAATGAGCTCCTACAATGAGCAGTTCTTC. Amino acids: CASSLIMSSYNEQFF. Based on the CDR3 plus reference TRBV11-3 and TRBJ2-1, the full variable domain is EAGVVQSPRYKIIEKKQPVAFWCNPISGHNTLYWYLQNLGQGPELLIRYENEEAVDDSQLPKDRFSAERLKGVDSTLKIQPAELGDSAVYLCASSLIMSSYNEQFFGPGTRLTVL.

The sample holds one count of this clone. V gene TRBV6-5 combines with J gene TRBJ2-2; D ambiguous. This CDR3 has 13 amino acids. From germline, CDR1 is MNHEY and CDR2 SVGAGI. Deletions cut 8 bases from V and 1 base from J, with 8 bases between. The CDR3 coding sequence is TGTGCCAGCTTAGGGCAGAACACCGGGGAGCTGTTTTTT. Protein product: CASLGQNTGELFF.

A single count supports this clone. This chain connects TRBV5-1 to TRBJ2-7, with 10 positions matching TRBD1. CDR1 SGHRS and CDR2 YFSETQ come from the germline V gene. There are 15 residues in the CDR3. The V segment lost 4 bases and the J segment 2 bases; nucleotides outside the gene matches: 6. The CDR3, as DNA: TGCGCCAGCAGCAGGGGACAGGGGACCGCCTACGAGCAGTACTTC. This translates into CASSRGQGTAYEQYF. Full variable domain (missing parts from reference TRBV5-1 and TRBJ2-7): KAGVTQTPRYLIKTRGQQVTLSCSPISGHRSVSWYQQTPGQGLQFLFEYFSETQRNKGNFPGRFSGRQFSNSRSEMNVSTLELGDSALYLCASSRGQGTAYEQYFGPGTRLTVT.

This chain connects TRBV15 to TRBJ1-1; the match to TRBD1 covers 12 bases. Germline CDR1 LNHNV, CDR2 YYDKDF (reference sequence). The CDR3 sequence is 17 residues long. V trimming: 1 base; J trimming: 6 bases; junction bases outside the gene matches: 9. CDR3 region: CATSRGGTGGERAEAFF. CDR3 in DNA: TGTGCCACCAGCAGAGGAGGGACAGGGGGCGAAAGGGCTGAAGCTTTCTTT.

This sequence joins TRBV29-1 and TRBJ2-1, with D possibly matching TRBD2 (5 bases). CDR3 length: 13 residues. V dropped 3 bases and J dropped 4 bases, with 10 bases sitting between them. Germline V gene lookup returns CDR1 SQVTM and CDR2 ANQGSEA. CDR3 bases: TGCAGCGTTGAGTCCGGGAATTACAATGAGCAGTTCTTC. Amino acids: CSVESGNYNEQFF.

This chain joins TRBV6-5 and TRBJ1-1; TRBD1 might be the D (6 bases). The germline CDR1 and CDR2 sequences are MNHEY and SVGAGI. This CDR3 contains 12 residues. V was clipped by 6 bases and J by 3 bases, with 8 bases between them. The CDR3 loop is CASRQGHTEAFF. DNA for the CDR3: TGTGCCAGCAGACAGGGCCACACTGAAGCTTTCTTT.

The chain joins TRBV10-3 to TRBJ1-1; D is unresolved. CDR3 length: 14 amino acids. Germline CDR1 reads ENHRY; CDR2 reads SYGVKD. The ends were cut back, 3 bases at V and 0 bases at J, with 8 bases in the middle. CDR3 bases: TGTGCCATCAGTGATCCCCTCATGAACACTGAAGCTTTCTTT. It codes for CAISDPLMNTEAFF.

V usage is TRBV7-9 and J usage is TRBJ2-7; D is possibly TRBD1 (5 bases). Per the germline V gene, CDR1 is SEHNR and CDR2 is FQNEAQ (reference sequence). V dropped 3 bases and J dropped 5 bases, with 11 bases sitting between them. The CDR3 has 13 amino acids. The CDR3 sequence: CASSLMTAHEQYF. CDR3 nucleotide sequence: TGTGCCAGCAGCTTGATGACAGCCCACGAGCAGTACTTC.

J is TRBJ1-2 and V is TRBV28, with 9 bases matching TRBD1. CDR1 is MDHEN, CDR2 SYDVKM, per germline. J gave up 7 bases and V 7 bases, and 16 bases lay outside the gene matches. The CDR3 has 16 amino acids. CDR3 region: CASILRDRERIGGYTF. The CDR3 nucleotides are TGTGCCAGCATCCTCCGGGACAGGGAGAGAATTGGTGGCTACACCTTC.

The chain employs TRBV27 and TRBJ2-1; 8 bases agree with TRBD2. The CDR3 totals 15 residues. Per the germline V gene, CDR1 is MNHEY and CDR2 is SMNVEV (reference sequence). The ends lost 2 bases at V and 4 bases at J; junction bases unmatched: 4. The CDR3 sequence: CASSLPGGPYNEQFF. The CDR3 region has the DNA TGTGCCAGCAGTTTACCGGGAGGGCCATACAATGAGCAGTTCTTC.

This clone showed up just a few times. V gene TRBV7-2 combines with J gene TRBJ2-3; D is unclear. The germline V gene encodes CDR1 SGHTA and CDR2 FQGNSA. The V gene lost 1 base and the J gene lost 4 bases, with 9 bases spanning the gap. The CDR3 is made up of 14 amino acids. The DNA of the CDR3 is TGTGCCAGCAGCTTAGGGCCTGGGGCAGATACGCAGTATTTT. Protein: CASSLGPGADTQYF.

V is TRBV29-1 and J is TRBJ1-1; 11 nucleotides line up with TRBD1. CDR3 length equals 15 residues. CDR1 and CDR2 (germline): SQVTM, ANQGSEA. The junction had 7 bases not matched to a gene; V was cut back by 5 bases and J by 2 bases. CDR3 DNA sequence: TGCAGCGTTTCCGGGGGACAGGGGGGAAACACTGAAGCTTTCTTT. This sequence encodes CSVSGGQGGNTEAFF.

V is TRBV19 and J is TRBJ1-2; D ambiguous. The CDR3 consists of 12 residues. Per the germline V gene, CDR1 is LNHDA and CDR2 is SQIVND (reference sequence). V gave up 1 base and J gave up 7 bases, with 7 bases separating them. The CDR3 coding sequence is TGTGCCAGTAGTATAGGCGAGAGTGGCTACACCTTC. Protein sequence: CASSIGESGYTF.

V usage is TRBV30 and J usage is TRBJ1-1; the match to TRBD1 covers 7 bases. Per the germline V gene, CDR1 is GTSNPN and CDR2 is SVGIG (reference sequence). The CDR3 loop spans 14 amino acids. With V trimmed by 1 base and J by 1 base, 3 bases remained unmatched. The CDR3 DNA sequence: TGTGCCTGGAGTGAGACAGGGTGGAACACTGAAGCTTTCTTT. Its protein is CAWSETGWNTEAFF.

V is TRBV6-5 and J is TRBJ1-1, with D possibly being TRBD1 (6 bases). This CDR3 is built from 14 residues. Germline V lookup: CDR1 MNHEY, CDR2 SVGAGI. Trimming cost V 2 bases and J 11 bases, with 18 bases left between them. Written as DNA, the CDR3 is TGTGCCAGCAGTTACCGGTTGGGTGGGGGGCACGCTTTCTTT. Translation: CASSYRLGGGHAFF.

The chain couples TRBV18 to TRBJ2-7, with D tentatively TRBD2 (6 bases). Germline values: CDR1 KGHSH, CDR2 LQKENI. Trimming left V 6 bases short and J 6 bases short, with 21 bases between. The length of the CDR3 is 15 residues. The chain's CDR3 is CASSRGLPPGGEQYF. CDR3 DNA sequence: TGTGCCAGCTCTAGGGGCCTCCCACCCGGGGGCGAGCAGTACTTC.

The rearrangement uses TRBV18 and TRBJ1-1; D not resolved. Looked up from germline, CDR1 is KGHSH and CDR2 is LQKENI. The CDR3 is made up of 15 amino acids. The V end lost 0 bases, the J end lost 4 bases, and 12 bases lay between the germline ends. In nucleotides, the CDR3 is TGTGCCAGCTCACCACCGGGTGATATAGGCACTGAAGCTTTCTTT. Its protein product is CASSPPGDIGTEAFF.

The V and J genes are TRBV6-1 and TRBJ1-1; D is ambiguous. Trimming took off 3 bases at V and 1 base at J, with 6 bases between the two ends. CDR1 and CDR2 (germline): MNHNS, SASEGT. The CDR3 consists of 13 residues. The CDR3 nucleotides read TGTGCCAGCAGTGAGAACGGGAACACTGAAGCTTTCTTT. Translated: CASSENGNTEAFF.

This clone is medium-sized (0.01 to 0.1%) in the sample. The CDR3 loop reads CSVLDRGPSGANVLTF. CDR3 nucleotides: TGCAGCGTTCTGGACAGGGGGCCCTCTGGGGCCAACGTCCTGACTTTC. The gene calls are TRBV29-1 and TRBJ2-6, with TRBD1 matching over 11 bases. Trimming cost V 5 bases and J 0 bases; bases outside gene matches: 3. The germline V gene has CDR1 SQVTM and CDR2 ANQGSEA. The CDR3 is 16 residues long.

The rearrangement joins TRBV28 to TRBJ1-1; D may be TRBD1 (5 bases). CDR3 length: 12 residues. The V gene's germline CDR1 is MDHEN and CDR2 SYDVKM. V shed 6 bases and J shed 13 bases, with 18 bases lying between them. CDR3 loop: CASRPQVGLFFF. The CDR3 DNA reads TGTGCCAGCAGACCACAGGTTGGATTGTTTTTCTTT.

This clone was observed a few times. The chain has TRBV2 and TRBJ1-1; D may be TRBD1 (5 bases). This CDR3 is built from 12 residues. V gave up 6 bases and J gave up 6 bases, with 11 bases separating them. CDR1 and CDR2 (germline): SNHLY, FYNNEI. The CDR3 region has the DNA TGTGCCAGCAGCAACCTCAGGGCTGAAGCTTTCTTT. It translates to CASSNLRAEAFF.

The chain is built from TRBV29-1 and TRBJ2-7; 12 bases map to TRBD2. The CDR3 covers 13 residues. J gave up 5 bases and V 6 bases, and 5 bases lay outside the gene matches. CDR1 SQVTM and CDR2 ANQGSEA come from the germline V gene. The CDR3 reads CSVPGLAGNEQYF. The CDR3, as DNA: TGCAGCGTACCCGGACTAGCGGGAAACGAGCAGTACTTC.

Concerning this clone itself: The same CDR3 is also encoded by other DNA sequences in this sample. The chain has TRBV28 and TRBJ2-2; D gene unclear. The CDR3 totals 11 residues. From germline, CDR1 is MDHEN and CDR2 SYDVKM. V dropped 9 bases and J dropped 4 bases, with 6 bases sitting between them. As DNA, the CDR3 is TGTGCCAGTACGATCACCGGGGAGCTGTTTTTT. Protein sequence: CASTITGELFF.

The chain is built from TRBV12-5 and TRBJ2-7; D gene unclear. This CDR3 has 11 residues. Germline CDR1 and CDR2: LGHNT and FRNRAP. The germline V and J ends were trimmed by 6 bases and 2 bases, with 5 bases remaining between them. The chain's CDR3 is CASGSTYEQYF. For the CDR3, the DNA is TGTGCTAGTGGCTCTACCTACGAGCAGTACTTC.

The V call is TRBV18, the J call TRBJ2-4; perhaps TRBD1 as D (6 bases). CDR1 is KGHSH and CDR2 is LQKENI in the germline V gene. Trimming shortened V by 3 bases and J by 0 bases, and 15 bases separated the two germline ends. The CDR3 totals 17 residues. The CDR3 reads CASSPFAPTGAKNIQYF. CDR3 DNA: TGTGCCAGCTCACCCTTCGCGCCGACAGGAGCCAAAAACATTCAGTACTTC.

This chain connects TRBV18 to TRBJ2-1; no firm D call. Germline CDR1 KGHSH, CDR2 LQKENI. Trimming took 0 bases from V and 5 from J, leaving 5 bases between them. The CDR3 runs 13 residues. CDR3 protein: CASSPPINNEQFF. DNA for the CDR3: TGTGCCAGCTCACCACCGATAAACAATGAGCAGTTCTTC.

The CDR3 loop reads CASSSQTDTQYF. For the CDR3, the DNA is TGTGCCAGCAGCTCCCAAACAGATACGCAGTATTTT. The gene calls are TRBV11-1 and TRBJ2-3; D is uncertain. This CDR3 has 12 amino acids. Deletions cut 4 bases from V and 3 bases from J, with 5 bases between. Germline CDR1 SGHAT, CDR2 FQDESV (reference sequence).

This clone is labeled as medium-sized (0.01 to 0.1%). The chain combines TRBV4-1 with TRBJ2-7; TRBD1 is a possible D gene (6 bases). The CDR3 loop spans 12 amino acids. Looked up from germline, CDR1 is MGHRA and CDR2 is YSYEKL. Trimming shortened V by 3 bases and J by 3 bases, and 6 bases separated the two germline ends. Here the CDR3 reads CASSQDSYEQYF. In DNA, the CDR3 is TGCGCCAGCAGCCAGGACAGCTACGAGCAGTACTTC.